This T cell receptor beta chain was profiled in a study of blood T cell repertoires in COVID-19. Overall study: Sites across the United States, Italy and Spain contributed samples from acute and convalescent COVID-19.

CDR3 length equals 15 residues. V was pared by 4 bases and J by 1 base, with 6 bases of the junction left unmatched. Germline V CDR1 and CDR2: MDHEN, SYDVKM. This table comes from immunoSEQ multiplex PCR, and its TCRdb copy is limited to in-frame clones, with some not included. The sample includes 300,000 to 350,000 clones, approximately 86% of them seen just once. The chain joins TRBV28 to TRBJ1-2, with 7 bases that match TRBD1. The sample consisted of peripheral blood. The receptor comes from a man in his thirties or forties with COVID-19, enrolled during active disease. The chain's CDR3 is CASSSTGQLNYGYTF. DNA for the CDR3: TGTGCCAGCAGTTCAACGGGACAGCTTAACTATGGCTACACCTTC.